Sequencing of this T cell receptor (beta chain) was carried out in a study of breast tumors, draining lymph nodes, adjacent tissues. Breast cancer patients provided tissue from their axillary draining lymph nodes. Germline CDR1 reads MNHNS; CDR2 reads SASEGT. V was cut by 8 bases and J by 0 bases, with 8 bases left in between. This CDR3 spans 12 amino acids. This clonotype was detected only a few times. TCRdb re-called the multiplex PCR reads with MiXCR, one entry per CDR3 protein. The sample includes approximately 150,000 distinct CDR3 sequences, around 33% of them seen just once. The sequence came from a female donor with breast cancer. Some clones in this sample may be carry-over from other donors' samples. The chain uses TRBV6-1 and TRBJ2-7; the D is unclear. The specimen sequenced was axillary lymph node tissue. The CDR3 DNA follows: TGTGCCAGCGGGCGGCCCTCCTACGAGCAGTACTTC. Protein product: CASGRPSYEQYF.